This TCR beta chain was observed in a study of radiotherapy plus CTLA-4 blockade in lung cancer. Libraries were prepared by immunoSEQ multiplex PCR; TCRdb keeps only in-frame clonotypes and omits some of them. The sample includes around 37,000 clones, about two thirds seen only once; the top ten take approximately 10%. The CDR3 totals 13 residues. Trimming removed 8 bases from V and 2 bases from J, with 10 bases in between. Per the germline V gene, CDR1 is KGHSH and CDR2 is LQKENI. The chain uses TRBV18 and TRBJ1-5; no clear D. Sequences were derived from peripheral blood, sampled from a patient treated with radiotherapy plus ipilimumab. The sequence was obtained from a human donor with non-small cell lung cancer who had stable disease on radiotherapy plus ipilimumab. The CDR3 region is CASATSGNQPQHF. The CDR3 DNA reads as TGTGCCAGCGCAACGAGTGGCAATCAGCCCCAGCATTTT.